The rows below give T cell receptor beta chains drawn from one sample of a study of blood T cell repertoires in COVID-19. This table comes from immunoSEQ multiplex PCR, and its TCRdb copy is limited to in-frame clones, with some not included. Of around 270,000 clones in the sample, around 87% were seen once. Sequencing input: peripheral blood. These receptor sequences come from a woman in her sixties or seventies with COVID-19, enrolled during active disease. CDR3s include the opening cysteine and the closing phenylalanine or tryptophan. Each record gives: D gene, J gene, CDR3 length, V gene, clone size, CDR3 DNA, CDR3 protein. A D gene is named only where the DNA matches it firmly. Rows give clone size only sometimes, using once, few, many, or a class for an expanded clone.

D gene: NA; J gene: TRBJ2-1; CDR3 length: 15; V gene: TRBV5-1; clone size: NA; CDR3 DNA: TGCGCCAGCAGCCGCAGTTCGAATTCCTACAATGAGCAGTTCTTC; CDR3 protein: CASSRSSNSYNEQFF
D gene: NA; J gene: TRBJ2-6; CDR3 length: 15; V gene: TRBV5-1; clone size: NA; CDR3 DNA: TGCGCCAGCAGCTGGCAGGGATCTGGGGCCAACGTCCTGACTTTC; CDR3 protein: CASSWQGSGANVLTF
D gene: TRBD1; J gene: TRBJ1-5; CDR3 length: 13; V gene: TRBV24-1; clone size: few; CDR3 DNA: TGTGCCACCCAGACAGGGAGTAATCAGCCCCAGCATTTT; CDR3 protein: CATQTGSNQPQHF
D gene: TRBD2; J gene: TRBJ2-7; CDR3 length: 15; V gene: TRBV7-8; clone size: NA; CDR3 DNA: TGTGCCAGCAGCTTAGGTACTAGCGGTTACTACGAGCAGTACTTC; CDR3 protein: CASSLGTSGYYEQYF
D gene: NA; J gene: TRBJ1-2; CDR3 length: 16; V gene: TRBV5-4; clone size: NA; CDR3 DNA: TGTGCCAGCTCCCTGGGGGGTCAGGGTGGCCCCTATGGCTACACCTTC; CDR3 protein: CASSLGGQGGPYGYTF
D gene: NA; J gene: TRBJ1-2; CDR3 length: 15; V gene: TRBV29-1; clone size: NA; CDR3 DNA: TGCAGCGTTGAGGGCGGGGGAACCTCTAACTATGGCTACACCTTC; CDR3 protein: CSVEGGGTSNYGYTF
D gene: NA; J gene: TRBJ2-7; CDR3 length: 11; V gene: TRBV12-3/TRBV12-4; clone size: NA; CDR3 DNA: TGTGCCAGCAGTGCCGCAGATGGGCAGTACTTC; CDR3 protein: CASSAADGQYF
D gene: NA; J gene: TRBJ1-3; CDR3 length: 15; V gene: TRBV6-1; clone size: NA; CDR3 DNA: TGTGCCAGCAGTGAAGTGCGACAGAGGGGAAACACCATATATTTT; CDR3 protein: CASSEVRQRGNTIYF
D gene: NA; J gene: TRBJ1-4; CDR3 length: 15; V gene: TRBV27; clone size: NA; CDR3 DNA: TGTGCCAGCAGTTTCTACGGACAGAGAGAGGAAAAACTGTTTTTT; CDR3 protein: CASSFYGQREEKLFF
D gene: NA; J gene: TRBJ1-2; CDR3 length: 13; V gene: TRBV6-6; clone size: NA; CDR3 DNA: TGTGCCAGCAGCAGGGGTCCAAACTATGGCTACACCTTC; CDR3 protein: CASSRGPNYGYTF
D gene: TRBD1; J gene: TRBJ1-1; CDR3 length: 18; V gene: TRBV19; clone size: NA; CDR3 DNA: TGTGCCAGTAGTACCCCCCCCGGGACAGGGTTAAGGAACACTGAAGCTTTCTTT; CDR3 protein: CASSTPPGTGLRNTEAFF
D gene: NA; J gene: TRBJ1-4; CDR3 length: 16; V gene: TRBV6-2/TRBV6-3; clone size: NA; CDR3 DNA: TGTGCCAGCAGTTACTCGACCGGGGGAACTAATGAAAAACTGTTTTTT; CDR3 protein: CASSYSTGGTNEKLFF